This T cell receptor beta chain was sequenced for a study of T-cell memory formation after mild COVID-19 (dated by TCRdb to the early 2020s). Regarding the research as a whole: Most TCR sequence clusters were specific to one of the two donors. T-cell clones expanding and contracting after mild COVID-19 in a couple of donors were tracked by longitudinal TCRalpha and TCRbeta repertoire sequencing. The cohort was made up of two young adult volunteers, one female and one male, who were previously healthy. General conclusions and limits of the study: Contracting CD4+ clones were found mainly in CM and EM memory subsets, while CD8+ clones were enriched in EMRA. The study included only a couple of mild cases, and larger cohorts that include severe cases with pre-infection samples were judged to be necessary. Clones contracting from day 15 to 85 had balanced CD4/CD8 phenotypes, while a second wave expanding from day 15 to 37 was biased towards CD4+. Some responding clones were found in pre-infection memory, which suggests that pre-existing cross-reactive memory T cells took part in the SARS-CoV-2 response. Whether the second-wave clones peaking on day 37 were SARS-CoV-2 specific was not confirmed.

The germline V gene encodes CDR1 SNHLY and CDR2 FYNNEI. The CDR3 goes from the cysteine to the phenylalanine over 14 residues. CDR3 DNA is the only sequence kept; it has 42 bases, read in frame from the first base. Relative to germline, V is missing 4 bases and J is missing 5 bases, with 7 bases of the junction outside any gene match. The sequencer was an Illumina NovaSeq 6000. Using 5'RACE with constant-segment primers, TCRalpha and TCRbeta cDNA libraries were constructed, with sample barcodes and unique molecular identifiers added in the process. Trizol reagent was used to extract RNA from every sample. Amplification of the libraries took two PCR steps, and the second step added a second sample barcode plus Illumina TruSeq adapters. The libraries were sequenced on an Illumina NovaSeq using 2 x 150 bp paired-end reads. Under the source paper's analysis protocol: The reads were demultiplexed and collapsed into UMI-guided consensus sequences using migec v1.2.7. Using mixcr v2.1.11, the UMI consensuses were aligned to TRA and TRB V and J templates and assembled into clonotypes. Clonotypes were classified as expanded or contracted when called significant by both edgeR and NoisET, with noise models trained on biological replicates. For edgeR calls, the cutoffs were a false discovery rate-adjusted p below 0.01 and a log2 fold-change threshold of 1. PCA with hierarchical clustering of max-normalized trajectories of the 1000 most abundant clonotypes was used as exploratory dynamics analysis. Each responding clone was given a CD4 or CD8 phenotype based on the CD4+ and CD8+ repertoires, which had been sequenced separately. TCRdb itself trimmed the public reads at Q25 with fastp, ran MiXCR and retained productive beta chains. Each entry merges the rows of one CDR3 protein and shows their most common DNA and genes. TCRdb, rather than the study authors, made the V and J calls. This sample holds about 560,000 distinct CDR3 sequences; around 17% were observed only once. Around 12% of the sample comes from the top ten.

Ficoll-Paque density gradient centrifugation was the method used to isolate PBMCs. In this sample, this clonotype turned up a few times. This clone's antigen is unknown. Per-nucleotide qualities are absent, and no much larger clonotype sits a single base away. The clonotype was recovered from an adult woman who had mild COVID-19 (a few samples of this study predate the infection). The sample titles of this study are shuffled in the database, so cell type and time point are left out; the donor was told from shared clones. The sequenced material came from PBMCs or a T cell subset sorted from them (not recorded which). The sequence joins TRBV2 to TRBJ2-7, with 8 bases aligning to TRBD2. The sequenced DNA: TGTGCCAGCAGTGTAGCGGGAACTATCAACGAGCAGTACTTC. It specifies CASSVAGTINEQYF.